Listed below are T cell receptor beta chains from one sample, sequenced in a study of cytomegalovirus exposure and HLA in healthy donors. Method: immunoSEQ multiplex PCR; TCRdb's copy keeps in-frame clones and lacks some. The data show under 130,000 clones, around 80% seen once. Specimen: PBMCs. The receptors originated from a middle-aged man in good health and CMV-seropositive. Both conserved end residues are part of each CDR3. The D gene is left open where the match is weak. Rows may omit the clone size; those that give it use once, few, many or a size class.

V gene	J gene	clone size	D gene	CDR3 protein	CDR3 DNA
TRBV10-3	TRBJ2-3	NA	TRBD1	CAMGTGSSFTDTQYF	TGTGCCATGGGGACAGGGTCCTCCTTCACAGATACGCAGTATTTT
TRBV19	TRBJ2-7	NA	NA	CASKMGTGPPYEQYF	TGTGCCAGTAAAATGGGCACAGGCCCCCCCTACGAGCAGTACTTC
TRBV18	TRBJ1-4	NA	TRBD1	CASSWTGGEKLFF	TGTGCCAGCTCCTGGACAGGGGGAGAAAAACTGTTTTTT
TRBV28	TRBJ2-2	NA	TRBD2	CASSTGLAGGPLAGELFF	TGTGCCAGCAGTACGGGACTAGCGGGAGGGCCTCTCGCCGGGGAGCTGTTTTTT
TRBV5-1	TRBJ2-5	NA	NA	CASSFTGGAGTQYF	TGCGCCAGCAGCTTTACAGGGGGGGCCGGGACCCAGTACTTC
TRBV28	TRBJ1-2	NA	TRBD1	CASRFFQGAANYGYTF	TGTGCCAGCAGATTTTTTCAGGGGGCCGCTAACTATGGCTACACCTTC
TRBV18	TRBJ2-5	NA	TRBD2	CASSPLAGETQYF	TGTGCCAGCTCGCCACTAGCGGGGGAGACCCAGTACTTC
TRBV6-5	TRBJ1-1	once	NA	CASSLTRRTEAFF	TGTGCCAGCAGCTTAACTAGGAGGACTGAAGCTTTCTTT
TRBV4-1	TRBJ2-2	NA	TRBD2	CASSQESSGYGLTGELFF	TGCGCCAGCAGCCAAGAGTCTAGCGGGTATGGTCTCACCGGGGAGCTGTTTTTT
TRBV10-3	TRBJ2-7	NA	NA	CAISETTYEQYF	TGTGCCATCAGTGAGACAACCTACGAGCAGTACTTC
TRBV23-1	TRBJ1-5	NA	NA	CASSQSGRNQPQHF	TGCGCCAGCAGTCAATCGGGCAGAAATCAGCCCCAGCATTTT
TRBV15	TRBJ2-3	NA	TRBD1	CATETGAKTDTQYF	TGTGCCACCGAGACAGGGGCAAAAACAGATACGCAGTATTTT
TRBV5-6	TRBJ2-1	NA	TRBD1	CASSLAKGAHWLQFF	TGTGCCAGCAGCTTGGCGAAGGGGGCTCATTGGCTGCAGTTCTTC
TRBV10-2	TRBJ1-1	NA	NA	CASGRQGNTEAFF	TGCGCCAGCGGTAGGCAGGGGAACACTGAAGCTTTCTTT
TRBV5-8	TRBJ2-7	few	NA	CASSPGGMSYVQYF	TGTGCCAGCAGCCCTGGGGGCATGTCCTATGTGCAGTACTTC